Presented here are 27 T cell receptor beta chains from one specimen sequenced in a study of T cells in Graves' hyperthyroidism and ophthalmopathy. What was amplified from RNA transcripts were TCR beta CDR3 regions. HTBI primers were employed in a first-round RT-PCR of the TCR CDR3. Via MiXCR, TCRdb re-called the multiplex PCR reads, giving one row per CDR3 protein. The sample includes about half a million distinct CDR3 sequences, about 15% of them seen just once. The sequenced material came from blood. The receptors stem from a woman under 40 with Graves' ophthalmopathy.

This clonotype was seen repeatedly, ten times or more. The genes are TRBV11-2 and TRBJ2-7; the match to TRBD2 covers 8 bases. This CDR3 comprises 17 residues. In germline, CDR1 is SGHAT, CDR2 FQNNGV. V trimming: 1 base; J trimming: 6 bases; junction bases outside the gene matches: 14. The CDR3 spells CASSLVWAPGLGLEQYF. In DNA form, the CDR3 reads TGTGCCAGCAGCTTAGTTTGGGCGCCGGGACTAGGTCTCGAGCAGTACTTC.

This clonotype was picked up many times. The chain is built from TRBV30 and TRBJ2-1; no reliable D call. CDR3 length: 11 amino acids. The germline V gene encodes CDR1 GTSNPN and CDR2 SVGIG (reference sequence). Trimming stripped 0 bases from V and 10 bases from J, with 7 bases between. In nucleotides, the CDR3 is TGTGCCTGGAGTGTATCGCGGGAGCAGTTCTTC. Translating it yields CAWSVSREQFF. Combining the CDR3 with reference TRBV30 and TRBJ2-1 gives the whole variable domain SQTIHQWPATLVQPVGSPLSLECTVEGTSNPNLYWYRQAAGRGLQLLFYSVGIGQISSEVPQNLSASRPQDRQFILSSKKLLLSDSGFYLCAWSVSREQFFGPGTRLTVL.

In its sample, this clonotype was seen a few times. The CDR3 loop is CASSVHHPGLAGAYNEQFF. Here the CDR3 DNA reads TGTGCCAGCAGCGTCCACCATCCCGGACTAGCGGGAGCCTACAATGAGCAGTTCTTC. The chain has TRBV9 and TRBJ2-1; TRBD2 aligns across 13 bases. Trimming took 2 bases from V and 2 from J; bases not matched to a gene: 10. This CDR3 comprises 19 residues. Looked up from germline, CDR1 is SGDLS and CDR2 is YYNGEE.

Ten or more counts support this clonotype. J is TRBJ1-1 and V is TRBV4-3; no firm D call. V shed 0 bases and J shed 3 bases, with 17 bases lying between them. The germline gives CDR1 LGHNA, CDR2 YSLEER. CDR3 length equals 17 residues. CDR3 in amino acids: CASSQELRTGEDTEAFF. In nucleotides, the CDR3 is TGCGCCAGCAGCCAAGAATTACGTACTGGCGAGGACACTGAAGCTTTCTTT.

The chain links TRBV28 to TRBJ1-6; 8 bases map to TRBD1. J lost 9 bases, V lost 8 bases, and 9 bases had no gene match. This CDR3 has 14 amino acids. The germline V gene has CDR1 MDHEN and CDR2 SYDVKM. CDR3 sequence reads: CASGARTGFSPLHF. In DNA, the CDR3 is TGTGCCAGCGGGGCCCGGACAGGGTTTTCACCCCTCCACTTT. The whole variable domain, remainder taken from reference TRBV28 and TRBJ1-6, is DVKVTQSSRYLVKRTGEKVFLECVQDMDHENMFWYRQDPGLGLRLIYFSYDVKMKEKGDIPEGYSVSREKKERFSLILESASTNQTSMYLCASGARTGFSPLHFGNGTRLTVT.

This clonotype was recorded many times. The chain has TRBV7-9 and TRBJ2-1; D unresolved. Trimming took off 6 bases at V and 5 bases at J, with 11 bases between the two ends. This CDR3 is 13 amino acids long. Germline V gives CDR1 SEHNR, CDR2 FQNEAQ (reference sequence). This CDR3 is CASRLTENNEQFF. CDR3 sequence (DNA): TGTGCCAGCAGACTTACCGAAAACAATGAGCAGTTCTTC.

A few counts support this clonotype. The gene calls are TRBV10-1 and TRBJ2-7; the D is unclear. There are 14 residues in the CDR3. Germline V gene lookup returns CDR1 WNHNN and CDR2 SYGVQD (reference sequence). The V end lost 3 bases, the J end lost 4 bases, and 13 bases lay between the germline ends. CDR3 nucleotide sequence: TGCGCCAGCAGTGATGATCGACACCCGTACGAGCAGTACTTC. This sequence encodes CASSDDRHPYEQYF.

V is TRBV28 and J is TRBJ2-1, with D possibly matching TRBD2 (6 bases). Germline V lookup: CDR1 MDHEN, CDR2 SYDVKM. The CDR3 covers 17 residues. V was trimmed by 5 bases and J by 11 bases, leaving 28 bases between them. CDR3 in DNA: TGTGCCAGCAGTCAAGGACTAATCGGGCGGCGTGATTTACAGCAGTTCTTC. Encoded protein: CASSQGLIGRRDLQQFF.

This chain joins TRBV4-1 and TRBJ2-7; D is possibly TRBD1 (5 bases). Trimming took 0 bases from V and 2 from J, leaving 26 bases between them. The CDR3 is made up of 20 amino acids. Germline CDR1 MGHRA, CDR2 YSYEKL. The CDR3 reads CASSQDALTRQPDRPYEQYF. In DNA, the CDR3 is TGCGCCAGCAGCCAAGATGCCCTAACTCGACAGCCCGATCGACCCTACGAGCAGTACTTC.

The chain recombines TRBV4-3 with TRBJ2-7; the D is unclear. Trimming left V 4 bases short and J 5 bases short, with 18 bases between. CDR1 is LGHNA, CDR2 YSLEER, per germline. The CDR3 has 15 residues. The DNA for the CDR3 is TGCGCCAGCAGCCCAAATGTCGGGCAGTCCCACGAGCAGTACTTC. This translates into CASSPNVGQSHEQYF.

The chain combines TRBV13 with TRBJ2-5, with D perhaps matching TRBD2 (7 bases). The germline gives CDR1 PRHDT, CDR2 FYEKMQ (reference sequence). This CDR3 spans 15 amino acids. Trimming removed 4 bases from V and 5 bases from J, with 17 bases in between. This CDR3 reads CASSSTGGGGETQYF. CDR3 in DNA: TGTGCCAGCAGCTCGACCGGGGGAGGGGGGGAGACCCAGTACTTC.

This clonotype was seen many times. The chain couples TRBV2 to TRBJ2-1; 8 nucleotides agree with TRBD1. J was trimmed by 0 bases and V by 7 bases; bases with no gene match: 5. This CDR3 comprises 15 residues. CDR1 and CDR2 from the germline V gene are SNHLY and FYNNEI. CDR3: CASTLDRGSYNEQFF. As DNA, the CDR3 is TGTGCCAGCACCCTAGACAGGGGCTCCTACAATGAGCAGTTCTTC.

This clonotype came up a few times. J is TRBJ1-3 and V is TRBV28, with D unresolved. V shed 3 bases and J shed 0 bases, with 9 bases lying between them. The germline V gene encodes CDR1 MDHEN and CDR2 SYDVKM. The CDR3 spans 15 residues. CDR3 protein: CASSFGVYSGNTIYF. In nucleotides, the CDR3 is TGTGCCAGCAGTTTTGGGGTATACTCTGGAAACACCATATATTTT.

In this sample, this clonotype turned up many times. The chain joins TRBV3-1 to TRBJ2-1; D not resolved. Per the germline V gene, CDR1 is LGHDT and CDR2 is YNNKEL (reference sequence). This CDR3 region has 14 residues. V was shortened by 5 bases and J by 4 bases, with 12 bases between the two germline ends. This CDR3 reads CASSDLGPYNEQFF. The CDR3 nucleotides are TGTGCCAGCAGCGATTTAGGTCCATACAATGAGCAGTTCTTC.

This clonotype was seen at least ten times. The chain carries TRBV28 and TRBJ1-2; TRBD1 aligns across 7 bases. The CDR3 length is 16 residues. Germline assignment: CDR1 MDHEN and CDR2 SYDVKM. With V trimmed by 3 bases and J by 7 bases, 14 bases remained unmatched. CDR3 protein: CASSFWQGGSSVGYTF. The CDR3 DNA sequence: TGTGCCAGCAGTTTTTGGCAGGGGGGGTCGTCGGTTGGCTACACCTTC.

The CDR3 spells CASSETGEQEWDTQYF. CDR3 nucleotide sequence: TGTGCCAGCAGCGAGACAGGGGAGCAGGAATGGGATACGCAGTATTTT. The chain carries TRBV11-3 and TRBJ2-3, with 8 nucleotides matching TRBD1. CDR3 length: 16 residues. Germline V lookup: CDR1 SGHNT, CDR2 YENEEA. V gave up 5 bases and J gave up 6 bases; unmatched junction bases: 13.

This clonotype was observed at least ten times. This chain links TRBV20-1 with TRBJ2-5; D unresolved. The germline V and J ends were trimmed by 1 base and 5 bases, with 5 bases remaining between them. Germline CDR1 and CDR2: DFQATT and SNEGSKA (reference sequence). The CDR3 is 11 amino acids. CDR3 sequence reads: CSARVLETQYF. Written as DNA, the CDR3 is TGCAGTGCTAGAGTGCTCGAGACCCAGTACTTC.

The CDR3 region is CAISDSQAQETQYF. CDR3 sequence (DNA): TGTGCCATCAGTGACTCTCAGGCCCAAGAGACCCAGTACTTC. The chain uses TRBV10-3 and TRBJ2-5, with unresolved D. The germline V and J ends were trimmed by 3 bases and 1 base, with 9 bases remaining between them. The germline V gene encodes CDR1 ENHRY and CDR2 SYGVKD. CDR3 size: 14 residues.

The table lists this clonotype with many counts. This sequence joins TRBV19 and TRBJ1-1, with D perhaps matching TRBD1 (5 bases). V shed 7 bases and J shed 1 base, with 10 bases lying between them. The V gene's germline CDR1 is LNHDA and CDR2 SQIVND (reference sequence). The CDR3 totals 13 residues. The CDR3 sequence: CASKDTPNTEAFF. The CDR3 DNA follows: TGTGCCAGTAAGGACACACCGAACACTGAAGCTTTCTTT.

This clonotype was detected only a few times. The junction departs from germline at one end; a sequencing error may be responsible. The chain carries TRBV6-2 or TRBV6-3 and TRBJ1-1; a weak D match, TRBD1 (5 bases). Germline V lookup: CDR1 MNHEY, CDR2 SVGEGT. CDR3 size: 13 residues. The CDR3: CASSGTENSEAFF. The DNA for the CDR3 is TGTGCCTCATCCGGGACTGAGAACTCTGAAGCTTTCTTT.

A note on this clonotype: A much larger clone is a single base away; this may be a read error. This CDR3 is missing its conserved last phenylalanine or tryptophan, likely due to a read error. This chain's CDR3 is CASSHRGGGTEAFL. The CDR3 DNA reads as TGTGCCAGCAGTCACAGGGGCGGAGGCACTGAAGCTTTCCTT. This sequence joins TRBV28 and TRBJ1-1; 7 bases agree with TRBD1. V gave up 5 bases and J gave up 4 bases; unmatched junction bases: 7. The CDR3 totals 14 residues. Germline V gene sequence: CDR1 MDHEN, CDR2 SYDVKM.

In its sample, this clonotype was seen many times. This chain uses TRBV30 with TRBJ2-7; D may be TRBD1 (6 bases). V lost 0 bases, J lost 2 bases, and 11 bases lay in between. Germline loops: CDR1 GTSNPN, CDR2 SVGIG (reference sequence). This CDR3 region has 14 residues. As DNA, the CDR3 is TGTGCCTGGAGTGTCAGTCCAGGGGCCTACGAGCAGTACTTC. It translates to CAWSVSPGAYEQYF.

This clonotype was seen repeatedly, ten times or more. This sequence joins TRBV12-3 or TRBV12-4 and TRBJ1-1, with D unclear. CDR3 length: 13 residues. V shed 7 bases and J shed 3 bases, with 12 bases lying between them. This chain's CDR3 is CASTPGPHTEAFF. In nucleotides, the CDR3 is TGTGCCAGCACTCCCGGGCCGCACACTGAAGCTTTCTTT.

This clonotype occurred a few times. The chain couples TRBV19 to TRBJ1-5; a weak D match, TRBD1 (6 bases). This CDR3 has 17 amino acids. Germline lookup yields CDR1 LNHDA and CDR2 SQIVND (reference sequence). The V end lost 4 bases, the J end lost 1 base, and 17 bases lay between the germline ends. CDR3 loop: CASSTSIQGMSNQPQHF. In DNA form, the CDR3 reads TGTGCCAGTAGTACGTCCATCCAGGGGATGAGCAATCAGCCCCAGCATTTT.

The rearrangement links TRBV5-6 to TRBJ1-1; 8 nucleotides match TRBD1. The CDR3 extends over 12 amino acids. V shed 4 bases, J shed 9 bases, and the junction held 5 bases outside the gene matches. CDR1 and CDR2 from the germline V gene are SGHDT and YYEEEE. The CDR3 nucleotides are TGTGCCAGCAGCCTCCAGGGGGCAAAAGCTTTCTTT. This gives the protein CASSLQGAKAFF. Supplemented by reference TRBV5-6 and TRBJ1-1, the full variable domain reads DAGVTQSPTHLIKTRGQQVTLRCSPKSGHDTVSWYQQALGQGPQFIFQYYEEEERQRGNFPDRFSGHQFPNYSSELNVNALLLGDSALYLCASSLQGAKAFFGQGTRLTVV.

This clonotype was counted many times. V is TRBV5-6 and J is TRBJ2-3; 14 positions match TRBD2. The ends lost 3 bases at V and 6 bases at J; junction bases unmatched: 9. Germline V gene data show CDR1 as SGHDT and CDR2 as YYEEEE. This CDR3 is 17 amino acids long. This chain's CDR3 is CASSSQRTSGRSDTQYF. The CDR3 nucleotides are TGTGCCAGCAGCTCACAGAGGACTAGCGGGAGGTCCGATACGCAGTATTTT.

V is TRBV11-2 and J is TRBJ2-5, with 7 bases identical to TRBD2. This CDR3 has 15 amino acids. Trimming took 8 bases from V and 5 from J; bases not matched to a gene: 14. Germline-derived CDR1 and CDR2 are SGHAT and FQNNGV. The CDR3 DNA sequence: TGTGCCAGCGGGGAGGGGATGGGGATAGGGGAGACCCAGTACTTC. Protein product: CASGEGMGIGETQYF.